A selection of T cell receptor beta chains follows, all from one sample in a study of blood T cell repertoires in COVID-19. Method: immunoSEQ multiplex PCR; TCRdb's copy keeps in-frame clones and lacks some. The sample has roughly 53,000 clones, around 84% seen once. Sequencing was performed on peripheral blood. Receptors were obtained from a man aged 50 or older with acute or convalescent COVID-19. Both conserved end residues are part of each CDR3. D genes are given only for firm matches. A clone size is listed for some rows: how often the clone was seen (once, few, many), or a class if it is expanded.

D gene: .; V gene: TRBV7-6; clone size: .; J gene: TRBJ2-7; CDR3 DNA: TGTGCCAGCAGCCAGTGGGGCCAGCCCTACGAGCAGTACTTC; CDR3 protein: CASSQWGQPYEQYF
D gene: TRBD1; V gene: TRBV19; clone size: once; J gene: TRBJ1-2; CDR3 DNA: TGTGCCAGTAGTCAATCCACAGGGGTCTATGGCTACACCTTC; CDR3 protein: CASSQSTGVYGYTF
D gene: .; V gene: TRBV28; clone size: .; J gene: TRBJ2-7; CDR3 DNA: TGTGCCACCACCGGGTGGGACGAGCAGTACTTC; CDR3 protein: CATTGWDEQYF
D gene: .; V gene: TRBV19; clone size: .; J gene: TRBJ1-5; CDR3 DNA: TGTGCCAGTAGTCCCTGGACGGGAAGGCCCCAGCATTTT; CDR3 protein: CASSPWTGRPQHF
D gene: .; V gene: TRBV27; clone size: .; J gene: TRBJ1-1; CDR3 DNA: TGTGCCAGCAGTCCCAACTTGAACACTGAAGCTTTCTTT; CDR3 protein: CASSPNLNTEAFF
D gene: .; V gene: TRBV7-3; clone size: .; J gene: TRBJ2-1; CDR3 DNA: TGTGCCAGCAGCTTTCTCCCCGGTGACAATGAGCAGTTCTTC; CDR3 protein: CASSFLPGDNEQFF
D gene: TRBD2; V gene: TRBV27; clone size: few; J gene: TRBJ2-7; CDR3 DNA: TGTGCCAGCAGTCTAGCGGGAGTTGGCTACGAGCAGTACTTC; CDR3 protein: CASSLAGVGYEQYF
D gene: TRBD1; V gene: TRBV5-1; clone size: .; J gene: TRBJ1-2; CDR3 DNA: TGCGCCAGCAGCTTGAGGGGACAGGGGTCCCAGTATGGCTACACCTTC; CDR3 protein: CASSLRGQGSQYGYTF
D gene: .; V gene: TRBV24-1; clone size: .; J gene: TRBJ2-3; CDR3 DNA: TGTGCCACCAGTGATCTCGGGAGTGCAGATACGCAGTATTTT; CDR3 protein: CATSDLGSADTQYF
D gene: TRBD1; V gene: TRBV5-1; clone size: .; J gene: TRBJ2-2; CDR3 DNA: TGCGCCAGCAGAACGGACAGGTCGACCGGGGAGCTGTTTTTT; CDR3 protein: CASRTDRSTGELFF
D gene: TRBD1; V gene: TRBV6-1; clone size: .; J gene: TRBJ2-7; CDR3 DNA: TGTGCCAGCAGTGAATGGGGCTGGACAGGGTCCTACGAGCAGTACTTC; CDR3 protein: CASSEWGWTGSYEQYF
D gene: .; V gene: TRBV18; clone size: .; J gene: TRBJ2-3; CDR3 DNA: TGTGCCAGCTCACCACCTCCAGGTCAGGGTTACACAGATACGCAGTATTTT; CDR3 protein: CASSPPPGQGYTDTQYF
D gene: .; V gene: TRBV28; clone size: few; J gene: TRBJ1-6; CDR3 DNA: TGTGCCAGCAGTTTATTAGGGGTAGATTCACCCCTCCACTTT; CDR3 protein: CASSLLGVDSPLHF
D gene: TRBD1; V gene: TRBV2; clone size: .; J gene: TRBJ1-2; CDR3 DNA: TGTGCCAGCAATAGGGACAGTAACTATGGCTACACCTTC; CDR3 protein: CASNRDSNYGYTF
D gene: TRBD2; V gene: TRBV15; clone size: .; J gene: TRBJ2-1; CDR3 DNA: TGTGCCACCAGCAGGACCGGGACTAGCAATGAGCAGTTCTTC; CDR3 protein: CATSRTGTSNEQFF
D gene: .; V gene: TRBV6-6; clone size: once; J gene: TRBJ2-2; CDR3 DNA: TGTGCCAGCAGTTACTCGCCGACAGGCGCGACGGAGCTGTTTTTT; CDR3 protein: CASSYSPTGATELFF
D gene: TRBD2; V gene: TRBV10-3; clone size: .; J gene: TRBJ2-3; CDR3 DNA: TGTGCCACCCAGGGTAGCGGGGGGGCGAAAGATACGCAGTATTTT; CDR3 protein: CATQGSGGAKDTQYF
D gene: .; V gene: TRBV7-6; clone size: .; J gene: TRBJ2-1; CDR3 DNA: TGTGCCAGCAGATCATTTCAGGGCTACAATGAGCAGTTCTTC; CDR3 protein: CASRSFQGYNEQFF
D gene: .; V gene: TRBV15; clone size: few; J gene: TRBJ2-7; CDR3 DNA: TGTGCCACCAGCAGGGGAGCAGGGGACTACGAGCAGTACTTC; CDR3 protein: CATSRGAGDYEQYF
D gene: TRBD2; V gene: TRBV5-1; clone size: .; J gene: TRBJ2-3; CDR3 DNA: TGCGCCAGCAGCTTGGCATCTAGCGGGAGTCTTATCACAGATACGCAGTATTTT; CDR3 protein: CASSLASSGSLITDTQYF